The following is a T cell receptor (beta chain) sequence with its context. Its antigen is undetermined. Sequencing targeted expressed TCRB transcripts, as all isolated RNA had been reverse transcribed. This table comes from immunoSEQ multiplex PCR, and its TCRdb copy is limited to in-frame clones, with some not included. The repertoire holds some 190,000 clones, with around 8% as singletons. This sample is part of a study of beta chain features in type 1 diabetes. On the study more broadly: Sorted cells from all samples, numbering approximately 100 million, were examined. Study-wide points: VDJ junctions in type 1 diabetes patients carried more deletions and fewer insertions. Moderately but significantly shorter TCRB CDR3s were found in Type 1 diabetes patients in all four CD4+ subsets.

The clonotype comes from a woman aged 40-49 years with type 1 diabetes. Material: central memory CD4+ T cells from blood.

Written as DNA, the CDR3 is TGTGCCAGCAGTTCACAGTTCCAAAGCGGGAGCTCCTACGAGCAGTACTTC. Its protein product is CASSSQFQSGSSYEQYF. The gene calls are TRBV2 and TRBJ2-7; 8 bases line up with TRBD2. From germline, CDR1 is SNHLY and CDR2 FYNNEI. V trimming: 5 bases; J trimming: 0 bases; junction bases outside the gene matches: 12. The CDR3 runs to 17 residues.